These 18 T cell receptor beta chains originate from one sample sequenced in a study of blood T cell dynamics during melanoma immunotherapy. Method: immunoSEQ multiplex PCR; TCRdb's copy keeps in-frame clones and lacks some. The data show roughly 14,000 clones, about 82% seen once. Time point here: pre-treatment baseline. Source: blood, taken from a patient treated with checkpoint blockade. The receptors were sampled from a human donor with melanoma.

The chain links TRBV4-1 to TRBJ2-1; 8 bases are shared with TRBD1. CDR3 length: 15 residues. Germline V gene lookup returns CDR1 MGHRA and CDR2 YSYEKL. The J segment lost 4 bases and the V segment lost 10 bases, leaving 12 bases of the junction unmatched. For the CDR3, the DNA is TGCGCCACCTCGACTACCGGGACAGGATACAATGAGCAGTTCTTC. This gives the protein CATSTTGTGYNEQFF.

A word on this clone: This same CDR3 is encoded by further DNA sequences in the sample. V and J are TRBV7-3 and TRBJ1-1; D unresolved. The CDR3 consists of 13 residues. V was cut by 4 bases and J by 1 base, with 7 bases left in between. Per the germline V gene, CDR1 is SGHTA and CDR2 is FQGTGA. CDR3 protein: CASSWTKNTEAFF. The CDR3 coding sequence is TGTGCCAGCAGCTGGACCAAGAACACTGAAGCTTTCTTT.

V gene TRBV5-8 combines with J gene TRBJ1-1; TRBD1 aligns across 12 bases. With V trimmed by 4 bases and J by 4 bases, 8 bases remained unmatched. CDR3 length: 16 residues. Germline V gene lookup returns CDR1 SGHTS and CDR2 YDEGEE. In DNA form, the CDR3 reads TGTGCCAGCAGCGAAACGGGACAGGGGGCGGTCACTGAAGCTTTCTTT. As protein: CASSETGQGAVTEAFF.

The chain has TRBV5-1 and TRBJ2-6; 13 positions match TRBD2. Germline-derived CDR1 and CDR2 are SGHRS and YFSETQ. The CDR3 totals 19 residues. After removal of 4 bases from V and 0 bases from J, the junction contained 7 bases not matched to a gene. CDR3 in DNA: TGCGCCAGCAGCCGGACTAGCGGGGGCTCACCCTCTGGGGCCAACGTCCTGACTTTC. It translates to CASSRTSGGSPSGANVLTF.

CDR3 sequence: CSVMTGGASLEQYF. CDR3 DNA sequence: TGCAGCGTTATGACAGGGGGAGCGTCCTTGGAGCAGTACTTC. The chain combines TRBV29-1 with TRBJ2-7; 9 positions match TRBD1. Unmatched junction bases numbered 12, after V lost 5 bases and J lost 7 bases. Germline assignment: CDR1 SQVTM and CDR2 ANQGSEA. CDR3 size: 14 residues.

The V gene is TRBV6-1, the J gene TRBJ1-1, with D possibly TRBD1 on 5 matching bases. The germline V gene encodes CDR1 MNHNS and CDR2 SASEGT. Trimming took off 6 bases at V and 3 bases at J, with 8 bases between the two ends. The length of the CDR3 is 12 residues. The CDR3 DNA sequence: TGTGCCAGCAGCCCCAGGGACACTGAAGCTTTCTTT. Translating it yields CASSPRDTEAFF.

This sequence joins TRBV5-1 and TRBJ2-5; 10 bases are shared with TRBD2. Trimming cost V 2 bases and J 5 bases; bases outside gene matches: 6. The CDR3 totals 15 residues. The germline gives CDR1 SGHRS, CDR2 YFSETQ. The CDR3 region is CASSLLAGIGETQYF. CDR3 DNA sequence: TGCGCCAGCAGCTTACTAGCGGGGATAGGCGAGACCCAGTACTTC.

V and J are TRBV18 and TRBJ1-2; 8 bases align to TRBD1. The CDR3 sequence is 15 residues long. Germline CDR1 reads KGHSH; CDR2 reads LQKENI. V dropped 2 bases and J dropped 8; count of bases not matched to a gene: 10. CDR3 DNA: TGTGCCAGCTCACCAGCAGGGGGCGTATTCACCGGCTACACCTTC. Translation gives CASSPAGGVFTGYTF.

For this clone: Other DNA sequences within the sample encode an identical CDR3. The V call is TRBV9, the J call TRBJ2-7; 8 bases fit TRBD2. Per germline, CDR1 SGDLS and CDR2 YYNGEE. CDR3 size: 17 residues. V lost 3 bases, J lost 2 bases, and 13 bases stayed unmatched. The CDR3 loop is CASSGGGSGGSPYEQYF. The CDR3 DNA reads TGTGCCAGCAGCGGGGGGGGAAGCGGGGGATCTCCCTACGAGCAGTACTTC.

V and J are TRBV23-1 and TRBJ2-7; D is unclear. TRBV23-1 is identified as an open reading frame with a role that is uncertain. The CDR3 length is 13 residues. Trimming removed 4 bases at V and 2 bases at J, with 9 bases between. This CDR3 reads CASSPDPPYEQYF. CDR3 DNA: TGCGCCAGCAGTCCGGACCCACCCTACGAGCAGTACTTC.

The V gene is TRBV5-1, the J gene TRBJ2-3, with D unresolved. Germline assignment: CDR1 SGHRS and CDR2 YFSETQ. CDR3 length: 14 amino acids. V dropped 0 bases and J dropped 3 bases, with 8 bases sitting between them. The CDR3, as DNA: TGCGCCAGCAGCTTGGAACAGACAACAGATACGCAGTATTTT. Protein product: CASSLEQTTDTQYF.

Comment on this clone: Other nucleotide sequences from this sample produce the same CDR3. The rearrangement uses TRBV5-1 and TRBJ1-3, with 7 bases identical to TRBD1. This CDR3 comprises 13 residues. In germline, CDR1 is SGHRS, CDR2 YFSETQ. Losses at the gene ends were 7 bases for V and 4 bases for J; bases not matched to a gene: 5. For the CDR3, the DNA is TGCGCCAGCGGACAGGCAGCGGGAAACACCATATATTTT. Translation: CASGQAAGNTIYF.

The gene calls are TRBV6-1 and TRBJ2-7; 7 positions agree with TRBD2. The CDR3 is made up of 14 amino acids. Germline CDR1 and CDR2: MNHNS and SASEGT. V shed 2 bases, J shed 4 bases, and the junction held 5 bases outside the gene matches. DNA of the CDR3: TGTGCCAGCAGTGAATCCGTCGGGGGGTACGAGCAGTACTTC. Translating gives CASSESVGGYEQYF.

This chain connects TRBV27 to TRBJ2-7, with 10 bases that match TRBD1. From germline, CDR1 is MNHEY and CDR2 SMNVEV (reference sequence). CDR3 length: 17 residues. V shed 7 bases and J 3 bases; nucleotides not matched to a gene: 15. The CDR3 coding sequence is TGTGCCAGCATATCCCCGCCCCGGACAGGGGGAGGCTACGAGCAGTACTTC. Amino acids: CASISPPRTGGGYEQYF.

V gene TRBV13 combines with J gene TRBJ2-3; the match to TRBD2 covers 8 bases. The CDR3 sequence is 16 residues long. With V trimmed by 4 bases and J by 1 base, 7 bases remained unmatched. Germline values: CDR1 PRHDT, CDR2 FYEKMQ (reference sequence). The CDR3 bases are TGTGCCAGCAGCTCGTATAGCGGGGTAGGCACAGATACGCAGTATTTT. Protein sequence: CASSSYSGVGTDTQYF.

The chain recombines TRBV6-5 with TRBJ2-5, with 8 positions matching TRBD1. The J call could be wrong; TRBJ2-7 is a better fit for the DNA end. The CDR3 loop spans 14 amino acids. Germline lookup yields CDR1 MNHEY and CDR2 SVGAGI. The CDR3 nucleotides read TGTGCCAGCAGTGGACAGGGATTCTCCTACGAGCAGTACTTC. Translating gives CASSGQGFSYEQYF.

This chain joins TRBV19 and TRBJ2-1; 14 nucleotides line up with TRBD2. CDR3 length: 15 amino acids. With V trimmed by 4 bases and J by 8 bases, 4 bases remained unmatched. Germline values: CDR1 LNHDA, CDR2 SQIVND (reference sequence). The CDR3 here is CASSRLAGGPYEQFF. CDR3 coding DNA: TGTGCCAGTAGTAGACTAGCGGGGGGGCCCTATGAGCAGTTCTTC.

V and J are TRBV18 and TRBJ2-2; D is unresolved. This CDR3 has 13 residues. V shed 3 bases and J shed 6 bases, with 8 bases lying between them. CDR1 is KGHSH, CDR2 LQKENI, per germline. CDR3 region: CASSPAASGELFF. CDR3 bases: TGTGCCAGCTCACCCGCAGCGTCCGGGGAGCTGTTTTTT.